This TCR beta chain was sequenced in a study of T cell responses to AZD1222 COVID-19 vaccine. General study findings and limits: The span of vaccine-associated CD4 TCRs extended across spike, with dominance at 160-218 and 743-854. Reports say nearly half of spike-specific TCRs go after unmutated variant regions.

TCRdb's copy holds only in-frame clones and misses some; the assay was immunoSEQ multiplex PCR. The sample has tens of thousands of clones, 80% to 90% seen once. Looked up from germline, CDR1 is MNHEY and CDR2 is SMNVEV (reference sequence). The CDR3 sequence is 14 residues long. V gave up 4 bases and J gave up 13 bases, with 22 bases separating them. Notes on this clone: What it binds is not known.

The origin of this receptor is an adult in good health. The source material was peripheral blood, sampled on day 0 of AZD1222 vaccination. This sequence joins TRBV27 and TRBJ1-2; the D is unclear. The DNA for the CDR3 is TGTGCCAGCAGTTCAATGTACATGGGGAGCCTCTGCACCTTC. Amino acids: CASSSMYMGSLCTF.